This T cell receptor beta chain emerged from a study of CD8 T cells in Susac syndrome. The TEMRA cells underwent FACS enrichment, while the CD8+ and CD4+ T cells underwent negative isolation. The V end was cut by 3 bases, the J end by 2 bases, with 11 bases between. The germline V gene has CDR1 MNHEY and CDR2 SMNVEV (reference sequence). The CDR3 runs 15 residues. With random hexamers, reverse transcription was performed on about 0.45 to 1 ug of RNA. Across 54 Vbeta and 13 Jbeta, immunoSEQ multiplex PCR amplified TCR beta CDR3. Each CDR3 protein gets one entry after TCRdb re-called the immunoSEQ multiplex PCR reads with MiXCR. The sample records tens of thousands of distinct CDR3 sequences, roughly 91% being singletons.

The chain recombines TRBV27 with TRBJ1-5, with D perhaps matching TRBD1 (6 bases). The source of this sequence is a human donor with multiple sclerosis. The sequencing input was CD8+ T cells from PBMCs. CDR3 sequence: CASSFGGAGNQPQHF. DNA for the CDR3: TGTGCCAGCAGTTTCGGGGGGGCTGGCAATCAGCCCCAGCATTTT.